This TCR beta chain was recorded in a study of T cell responses to AZD1222 COVID-19 vaccine. Findings and limits, study-wide: At 160-218 and 743-854, vaccine-associated CD4 TCRs were dominant, and they spanned spike. Researchers took repertoire samples only after the peak T cell response had come. Baseline testing showed seropositivity in only a handful of AZD1222 recipients. The donor cohort was predominantly white British with a female majority, and clonal diversity may have been underestimated.

Repertoires were generated with immunoSEQ multiplex PCR, while TCRdb's copy carries only in-frame clones and drops some. The sample includes some 95,000 clones, about 90% of them seen just once. This clone was picked up one time. Its specificity is not known. The V segment lost 0 bases and the J segment 8 bases; nucleotides outside the gene matches: 4. Germline values: CDR1 SGHNT, CDR2 YYREEE (reference sequence). The CDR3 runs to 15 residues. This specimen consisted of peripheral blood, obtained on day 0 of MenACWY control vaccination. The rearrangement joins TRBV5-4 to TRBJ1-6; 8 bases are a match to TRBD1. This receptor was identified in an adult in good health. In DNA form, the CDR3 reads TGTGCCAGCAGCTTGGTCTCGACAGGGGATTCACCCCTCCACTTT. It translates to CASSLVSTGDSPLHF.